This entry lists 19 T cell receptor beta chains sequenced from one sample in a study of blood T cell repertoires in COVID-19. Measured with immunoSEQ multiplex PCR; TCRdb has only the in-frame clones, and not every one. The sample consists of 200,000 to 250,000 clones, around four fifths of them appearing once. The specimen was peripheral blood. The receptors were sampled from a man younger than 45 with active or convalescent COVID-19.

The V and J genes are TRBV15 and TRBJ2-1; D is uncertain. Trimming removed 0 bases at V and 13 bases at J, with 10 bases between. Per germline, CDR1 LNHNV and CDR2 YYDKDF (reference sequence). CDR3 size: 12 residues. DNA for the CDR3: TGTGCCACCAGCAGAGAGGTCGGGTCCCAGTTCTTC. Its translation: CATSREVGSQFF.

The genes are TRBV2 and TRBJ2-1; 7 bases match TRBD1. The CDR3 loop spans 14 amino acids. V trimming: 6 bases; J trimming: 6 bases; junction bases outside the gene matches: 8. Germline CDR1 and CDR2: SNHLY and FYNNEI. The CDR3 is CASSRDSPANEQFF. DNA of the CDR3: TGTGCCAGCAGCCGGGACAGTCCAGCCAATGAGCAGTTCTTC.

The chain has TRBV7-9 and TRBJ2-3, with TRBD2 matching over 9 bases. CDR1 is SEHNR, CDR2 FQNEAQ, per germline (reference sequence). This CDR3 spans 17 amino acids. J lost 5 bases, V lost 1 base, and 10 bases had no gene match. CDR3 nucleotide sequence: TGTGCCAGCAGCTTAGGCGGTTTAGCGGGAGAAGTAGATACGCAGTATTTT. This sequence encodes CASSLGGLAGEVDTQYF.

This clone was seen more than once but under ten times. J is TRBJ1-5 and V is TRBV7-2; 7 bases fit TRBD1. CDR3 length equals 14 residues. CDR1 and CDR2 from the germline V gene are SGHTA and FQGNSA. Losses at the gene ends were 5 bases for V and 6 bases for J; bases not matched to a gene: 7. The CDR3 loop is CASSREGQPQPQHF. The CDR3 DNA is TGTGCCAGCAGCCGTGAGGGACAGCCTCAGCCCCAGCATTTT.

This clone was counted only a few times. V and J are TRBV28 and TRBJ2-1; 9 nucleotides line up with TRBD2. CDR3 length equals 15 residues. Germline V gives CDR1 MDHEN, CDR2 SYDVKM. Trimming cost V 6 bases and J 2 bases; bases outside gene matches: 5. The CDR3 is CASSRVAGAYNEQFF. The CDR3 DNA reads as TGTGCCAGCAGCAGGGTAGCGGGGGCCTACAATGAGCAGTTCTTC.

As to this clone: Germline is not matched at one junction end, which may reflect a read error. This chain links TRBV6-1 with TRBJ2-5; 8 bases align to TRBD2. Germline loops: CDR1 MNHNS, CDR2 SASEGT. This CDR3 has 15 amino acids. DNA for the CDR3: TGTGCCAGCAGTCAAGCGGGGGCCCTCCAAGAGACCCAGTACTTC. Encoded protein: CASSQAGALQETQYF.

V is TRBV5-6 and J is TRBJ1-2, with a possible D match to TRBD1 (6 bases). Germline V gene lookup returns CDR1 SGHDT and CDR2 YYEEEE. This CDR3 contains 14 residues. Trimming took 2 bases from V and 5 from J, leaving 13 bases between them. The CDR3 DNA follows: TGTGCCAGCAGCTTCCCCTTACAGGGTTATGGCTACACCTTC. Residues: CASSFPLQGYGYTF.

This rearrangement joins TRBV18 to TRBJ1-1; D remains unclear. The germline V gene has CDR1 KGHSH and CDR2 LQKENI. Trimming cost V 2 bases and J 3 bases, with 13 bases left between them. CDR3 size: 15 residues. CDR3 sequence reads: CASSPTQSSDTEAFF. The CDR3 region has the DNA TGTGCCAGCTCACCAACACAGTCCTCGGACACTGAAGCTTTCTTT. Based on the CDR3 plus reference TRBV18 and TRBJ1-1, the full variable domain is NAGVMQNPRHLVRRRGQEARLRCSPMKGHSHVYWYRQLPEEGLKFMVYLQKENIIDESGMPKERFSAEFPKEGPSILRIQQVVRGDSAAYFCASSPTQSSDTEAFFGQGTRLTVV.

The chain carries TRBV7-2 and TRBJ2-3; 11 positions agree with TRBD1. Germline lookup yields CDR1 SGHTA and CDR2 FQGNSA. The CDR3 consists of 16 residues. Trimming at V came to 5 bases and at J to 5 bases, leaving 9 bases not matched to a gene. In DNA form, the CDR3 reads TGTGCCAGCAGCCCAAGGACAGGGGGCCAGAAAGATACGCAGTATTTT. As protein: CASSPRTGGQKDTQYF.

The chain has TRBV5-1 and TRBJ2-7, with D perhaps matching TRBD1 (5 bases). V gave up 0 bases and J gave up 3 bases, with 16 bases separating them. This CDR3 contains 16 residues. Germline loops: CDR1 SGHRS, CDR2 YFSETQ. CDR3 sequence (DNA): TGCGCCAGCAGCTTGGGCGCCGACAGCTCGGGCTACGAGCAGTACTTC. Its translation: CASSLGADSSGYEQYF.

The CDR3 here is CASSLPYEQYF. As DNA, the CDR3 is TGTGCCAGCAGTCTCCCCTACGAGCAGTACTTC. V is TRBV28 and J is TRBJ2-7; D is ambiguous. V dropped 5 bases and J dropped 2 bases, with 4 bases sitting between them. Germline V gives CDR1 MDHEN, CDR2 SYDVKM. CDR3 size: 11 residues.

Concerning this clone itself: The identical CDR3 is also encoded by other nucleotide sequences in the sample. The V call is TRBV5-1, the J call TRBJ1-4, with TRBD1 identical over 9 bases. Looked up from germline, CDR1 is SGHRS and CDR2 is YFSETQ. V lost 3 bases and J lost 5; bases outside the gene matches: 2. The CDR3 runs 14 residues. DNA for the CDR3: TGCGCCAGCAGCTCTGGACAGGGGAATGAAAAACTGTTTTTT. This encodes CASSSGQGNEKLFF.

The sample holds one count of this clone. The chain has TRBV28 and TRBJ2-7; 13 bases map to TRBD2. From germline, CDR1 is MDHEN and CDR2 SYDVKM. J lost 5 bases, V lost 8 bases, and 6 bases had no gene match. The CDR3 loop spans 14 amino acids. In DNA, the CDR3 is TGTGCCAGCGGGGGGACTAGCGGGAAGGACGAGCAGTACTTC. Translated, it gives CASGGTSGKDEQYF.

The J gene is TRBJ1-2, the V gene TRBV7-2, with D possibly matching TRBD1 (5 bases). Trimming pared 1 base from V and 4 bases from J, leaving 13 bases between. Germline V gene lookup returns CDR1 SGHTA and CDR2 FQGNSA. The CDR3 covers 15 residues. The CDR3 sequence: CASSLDRGLGYGYTF. In DNA, the CDR3 is TGTGCCAGCAGCTTAGATCGGGGACTCGGCTATGGCTACACCTTC.

The chain recombines TRBV9 with TRBJ2-5; D is unclear. V dropped 0 bases and J dropped 5 bases, with 8 bases sitting between them. The CDR3 is 13 amino acids. Germline V CDR1 and CDR2: SGDLS, YYNGEE. The CDR3 nucleotides are TGTGCCAGCAGCGTAGGAGTCTGGGAGACCCAGTACTTC. It is translated as CASSVGVWETQYF.

This chain links TRBV10-3 with TRBJ1-6, with 8 bases that match TRBD1. From germline, CDR1 is ENHRY and CDR2 SYGVKD. With 4 bases clipped from V and 7 bases from J, the junction kept 3 bases outside the gene matches. There are 14 residues in the CDR3. In DNA, the CDR3 is TGTGCCATCAGTGGACAGGGGTCGAATTCACCCCTCCACTTT. Its translation: CAISGQGSNSPLHF.

This chain links TRBV25-1 with TRBJ2-2; D unclear. The germline V gene has CDR1 MGHDK and CDR2 SYGVNS. There are 14 residues in the CDR3. V was cut by 3 bases and J by 4 bases, with 9 bases left in between. The DNA of the CDR3 is TGTGCCAGCAGTGAGCGAGTGTTCACCGGGGAGCTGTTTTTT. Translating gives CASSERVFTGELFF.

The chain combines TRBV6-1 with TRBJ2-3; tentatively, D is TRBD1 (6 bases). The V gene's germline CDR1 is MNHNS and CDR2 SASEGT. The CDR3 has 14 amino acids. Trimming cost V 2 bases and J 4 bases, with 10 bases left between them. The CDR3 reads CASSERGTADTQYF. The CDR3 nucleotides read TGTGCCAGCAGTGAAAGGGGGACGGCAGATACGCAGTATTTT.

V is TRBV15 and J is TRBJ2-3; 14 bases agree with TRBD2. Germline V lookup: CDR1 LNHNV, CDR2 YYDKDF (reference sequence). The J segment lost 0 bases and the V segment lost 0 bases, leaving 17 bases of the junction unmatched. This CDR3 is 23 amino acids long. In DNA, the CDR3 is TGTGCCACCAGCAGAGACGACAGGGTGACTAGCGGGAGGGCCTTCGCTAGCACAGATACGCAGTATTTT. It translates to CATSRDDRVTSGRAFASTDTQYF.